This TCR beta chain was documented in a study of spatial heterogeneity in lung cancer. As for the study in general: A T cell module score from matched bulk RNA-seq correlated strongly with TCR transcript counts in tumor regions.

General study points: Tumor mutation count correlated with how many alpha and beta TCRs expanded intratumorally.

Time point of the sample: sample taken at primary tumor resection. The input material, whole RNA from tumor, nontumor lung or frozen PBMC, was sequenced unsorted. The CDR3 runs to 12 residues. Trimming removed 4 bases at V and 2 bases at J, with 4 bases between. In germline, CDR1 is SNHLY, CDR2 FYNNEI. Each CDR3 protein gets one entry after TCRdb re-called the 5' RACE reads with MiXCR. The top ten clones hold 21% of a sample with about 100,000 distinct CDR3 sequences, about 4.4% of them seen once. This clonotype was seen a handful of times. Its target is unknown. The sequence derives from a male donor with early-stage non-small cell lung cancer. The V gene is TRBV2, the J gene TRBJ2-3, with D uncertain. This specimen consisted of lung tumor tissue, obtained at surgery. The CDR3 DNA sequence: TGTGCCAGCAGTGTCGACACAGATACGCAGTATTTT. This gives the protein CASSVDTDTQYF.